Below are 26 T cell receptor beta chains sequenced from a single sample in a study of shared clonotypes between healthy human individuals. This table comes from immunoSEQ multiplex PCR, and its TCRdb copy is limited to in-frame clones, with some not included. The table lists about 1,800,000 clones, about 95% of them singletons. It was CD45RO-negative cells, positively selected for CCR7, that made up naive CD8 cells, with terminally differentiated effector memory CD45RA+ cells excluded. Sequenced input: naive CD8+ T cells sorted from blood. These receptors were taken from a man between 18 and 35 years old in good health.

This chain uses TRBV9 with TRBJ2-3, with 9 bases fitting TRBD1. Germline trimming cut 3 bases from V and 2 bases from J; bases unmatched to any gene: 7. CDR3 length equals 16 residues. CDR1 SGDLS and CDR2 YYNGEE come from the germline V gene. CDR3 DNA sequence: TGTGCCAGCAGCGGAGAGGGACAGGGCTACACAGATACGCAGTATTTT. The encoded protein is CASSGEGQGYTDTQYF.

This chain joins TRBV7-9 and TRBJ2-4, with 14 nucleotides matching TRBD2. Trimming took 1 base from V and 6 from J; bases not matched to a gene: 8. The V gene's germline CDR1 is SEHNR and CDR2 FQNEAQ (reference sequence). The CDR3 length is 18 residues. DNA for the CDR3: TGTGCCAGCAGCTTAGTCCTACCGGGACTAGCGGGGGCAAACATTCAGTACTTC. This codes for CASSLVLPGLAGANIQYF.

The chain links TRBV15 to TRBJ1-5, with 8 bases identical to TRBD1. The length of the CDR3 is 17 residues. Trimming took 6 bases from V and 0 from J; bases not matched to a gene: 10. Germline V gives CDR1 LNHNV, CDR2 YYDKDF (reference sequence). The CDR3 spells CATSEDRGFYSNQPQHF. The CDR3 region has the DNA TGTGCCACCAGTGAAGACAGGGGATTTTATAGCAATCAGCCCCAGCATTTT. The variable domain in full, completed from reference TRBV15 and TRBJ1-5, reads DAMVIQNPRYQVTQFGKPVTLSCSQTLNHNVMYWYQQKSSQAPKLLFHYYDKDFNNEADTPDNFQSRRPNTSFCFLDIRSPGLGDTAMYLCATSEDRGFYSNQPQHFGDGTRLSIL.

The chain is built from TRBV27 and TRBJ2-7, with D possibly being TRBD1 (6 bases). Per germline, CDR1 MNHEY and CDR2 SMNVEV (reference sequence). The CDR3 has 16 amino acids. Between the trimmed V and J ends, which lost 0 bases and 2 bases, there was a span of 14 bases. The CDR3 protein is CASSLSMGTNTYEQYF. For the CDR3, the DNA is TGTGCCAGCAGTTTATCGATGGGGACAAATACCTACGAGCAGTACTTC.

This chain joins TRBV27 and TRBJ2-7, with TRBD1 identical over 11 bases. Germline trimming cut 1 base from V and 1 base from J; bases unmatched to any gene: 6. Germline lookup yields CDR1 MNHEY and CDR2 SMNVEV (reference sequence). This CDR3 has 17 residues. CDR3 sequence: CASSLYGTGGNSYEQYF. The CDR3 region has the DNA TGTGCCAGCAGTTTATATGGGACAGGGGGAAATTCCTACGAGCAGTACTTC.

The CDR3 DNA reads as TGTGCCAGCAGCTCGGGGACAGGGAGTGAAAAACTGTTTTTT. Its protein is CASSSGTGSEKLFF. The J gene is TRBJ1-4, the V gene TRBV6-6, with 9 bases that match TRBD1. This CDR3 spans 14 amino acids. In germline, CDR1 is MNHNY, CDR2 SVGAGI (reference sequence). With V trimmed by 6 bases and J by 7 bases, 6 bases remained unmatched.

The chain combines TRBV9 with TRBJ2-1, with D possibly TRBD1 on 7 matching bases. The CDR3 contains 13 residues. Germline loops: CDR1 SGDLS, CDR2 YYNGEE. V shed 4 bases and J shed 3 bases, with 8 bases lying between them. The CDR3: CASSQGGYNEQFF. The CDR3 DNA follows: TGTGCCAGCAGCCAGGGGGGCTACAATGAGCAGTTCTTC.

The V and J genes are TRBV30 and TRBJ1-5, with D tentatively TRBD1 (5 bases). Germline loops: CDR1 GTSNPN, CDR2 SVGIG (reference sequence). Trimming removed 1 base from V and 7 bases from J, with 14 bases in between. The CDR3 has 14 amino acids. The CDR3 DNA follows: TGTGCCTGGAGTGGCGGGACGTGGGGCCAGCCCCAGCATTTT. Amino acids: CAWSGGTWGQPQHF.

V is TRBV19 and J is TRBJ2-7, with 9 bases that match TRBD1. This CDR3 is 14 amino acids long. Trimming took 5 bases from V and 6 from J; bases not matched to a gene: 8. Germline loops: CDR1 LNHDA, CDR2 SQIVND (reference sequence). Here the CDR3 DNA reads TGTGCCAGTAGTTTCCGGGACAGGGTGTCCGAGCAGTACTTC. Protein product: CASSFRDRVSEQYF.

This rearrangement joins TRBV5-4 to TRBJ2-7, with 8 bases lining up with TRBD1. The germline V gene encodes CDR1 SGHNT and CDR2 YYREEE (reference sequence). This CDR3 has 15 residues. Trimming at V came to 0 bases and at J to 3 bases, leaving 5 bases not matched to a gene. The CDR3 loop is CASSLEGQAYYEQYF. The CDR3 nucleotides read TGTGCCAGCAGCTTGGAGGGACAGGCTTACTACGAGCAGTACTTC.

The J gene is TRBJ2-1, the V gene TRBV6-6; 10 nucleotides agree with TRBD2. The CDR3 is made up of 16 amino acids. The germline V gene encodes CDR1 MNHNY and CDR2 SVGAGI (reference sequence). The V and J ends lost 2 bases and 5 bases, in that order; junction bases with no gene match: 6. Written as DNA, the CDR3 is TGTGCCAGCAGTTACCCAGGACTAGCGGTTGACAATGAGCAGTTCTTC. It is translated as CASSYPGLAVDNEQFF.

The CDR3 is CASSPKEGAREQYF. CDR3 nucleotide sequence: TGTGCCAGCAGTCCTAAAGAGGGGGCGAGAGAGCAGTACTTC. The rearrangement joins TRBV27 to TRBJ2-7, with 7 bases that match TRBD1. V shed 5 bases, J shed 7 bases, and the junction held 11 bases outside the gene matches. Germline lookup yields CDR1 MNHEY and CDR2 SMNVEV (reference sequence). The CDR3 spans 14 residues.

This clone came up once. The J gene is TRBJ1-3, the V gene TRBV29-1, with D perhaps TRBD1 (5 bases). CDR1 and CDR2 from the germline V gene are SQVTM and ANQGSEA. The CDR3 consists of 11 residues. V dropped 6 bases and J dropped 9 bases, with 12 bases sitting between them. The CDR3 here is CSVPLGGTIYF. The CDR3 DNA is TGCAGCGTCCCCCTTGGGGGCACCATATATTTT.

The chain is built from TRBV9 and TRBJ2-5; 7 nucleotides agree with TRBD2. Germline CDR1 and CDR2: SGDLS and YYNGEE. The CDR3 runs to 15 residues. V shed 0 bases, J shed 2 bases, and the junction held 4 bases outside the gene matches. CDR3 region: CASSVALAVQETQYF. CDR3 DNA: TGTGCCAGCAGCGTAGCGCTAGCGGTTCAAGAGACCCAGTACTTC.

This clone was detected once. V gene TRBV6-5 combines with J gene TRBJ1-4; 10 bases are a match to TRBD1. V lost 4 bases and J lost 8; bases outside the gene matches: 10. The germline V gene encodes CDR1 MNHEY and CDR2 SVGAGI. CDR3 size: 16 residues. The CDR3 coding sequence is TGTGCCAGCAGTTCCTTGGACAGGGGGAGTGCCGAAAAACTGTTTTTT. This gives the protein CASSSLDRGSAEKLFF.

This chain uses TRBV6-5 with TRBJ2-7; TRBD1 matches at 8 bases. This CDR3 comprises 15 residues. Germline V gene sequence: CDR1 MNHEY, CDR2 SVGAGI. Losses at the gene ends were 2 bases for V and 4 bases for J; bases not matched to a gene: 7. The CDR3 loop is CASSYKSGGLYEQYF. The DNA for the CDR3 is TGTGCCAGCAGTTACAAATCAGGGGGCTTGTACGAGCAGTACTTC.

The J gene is TRBJ1-1, the V gene TRBV25-1; D is undetermined. CDR1 is MGHDK and CDR2 is SYGVNS in the germline V gene. The CDR3 sequence is 11 residues long. V was shortened by 6 bases and J by 5 bases, with 7 bases between the two germline ends. DNA for the CDR3: TGTGCCAGCAGAATTAATACTGAAGCTTTCTTT. Its protein is CASRINTEAFF.

This sequence joins TRBV7-2 and TRBJ2-7, with 7 bases identical to TRBD2. The CDR3 covers 14 residues. Germline values: CDR1 SGHTA, CDR2 FQGNSA. V lost 5 bases, J lost 2 bases, and 6 bases stayed unmatched. The CDR3 reads CASSPGTTPYEQYF. DNA of the CDR3: TGTGCCAGCAGCCCTGGGACTACCCCCTACGAGCAGTACTTC.

The chain carries TRBV6-5 and TRBJ2-7; D remains unclear. In germline, CDR1 is MNHEY, CDR2 SVGAGI. V was clipped by 5 bases and J by 1 base, with 9 bases between them. The CDR3 spans 13 residues. The CDR3 DNA is TGTGCCAGCAGTGAGACACCATCCTACGAGCAGTACTTC. It is translated as CASSETPSYEQYF.

This chain connects TRBV7-9 to TRBJ1-1; D remains unclear. CDR3 length: 18 residues. Germline V gives CDR1 SEHNR, CDR2 FQNEAQ (reference sequence). The V end was cut by 5 bases, the J end by 6 bases, with 28 bases between. Here the CDR3 DNA reads TGTGCCAGCAGCCATGAGACGGCGCCGATTCCGATTAGGGCTGAAGCTTTCTTT. Its protein product is CASSHETAPIPIRAEAFF.

This rearrangement joins TRBV28 to TRBJ2-7; weak D call: TRBD1 (6 bases). Germline CDR1 and CDR2: MDHEN and SYDVKM. Deletions cut 4 bases from V and 5 bases from J, with 18 bases between. The CDR3 has 15 residues. The CDR3: CASSSDRLGYDEQYF. The CDR3 DNA sequence: TGTGCCAGCAGTTCCGACAGGTTGGGATATGACGAGCAGTACTTC. Full variable domain (outside the CDR3, taken from reference TRBV28 and TRBJ2-7): DVKVTQSSRYLVKRTGEKVFLECVQDMDHENMFWYRQDPGLGLRLIYFSYDVKMKEKGDIPEGYSVSREKKERFSLILESASTNQTSMYLCASSSDRLGYDEQYFGPGTRLTVT.

The rearrangement uses TRBV18 and TRBJ1-3, with unresolved D. This CDR3 comprises 16 residues. Germline V gene sequence: CDR1 KGHSH, CDR2 LQKENI. With 0 bases removed from V and 0 bases from J, the gap between germline ends came to 9 bases. CDR3 sequence: CASSPPKGTSGNTIYF. CDR3 nucleotide sequence: TGTGCCAGCTCACCACCTAAGGGCACCTCTGGAAACACCATATATTTT.

The V call is TRBV28, the J call TRBJ2-2, with 7 bases aligning to TRBD1. This CDR3 is 15 amino acids long. V lost 11 bases to trimming and J lost 4 bases; unmatched junction nucleotides: 13. Germline V gene sequence: CDR1 MDHEN, CDR2 SYDVKM. CDR3 DNA sequence: TGTGCCTGTCAACTCTACAGGGGTAGCACCGGGGAGCTGTTTTTT. Encoded protein: CACQLYRGSTGELFF.

This clone was found once. The chain combines TRBV5-1 with TRBJ1-2, with D possibly matching TRBD1 (6 bases). Per germline, CDR1 SGHRS and CDR2 YFSETQ. The CDR3 runs to 17 residues. Trimming cost V 4 bases and J 6 bases, with 25 bases left between them. The CDR3 here is CASSLRGRDTLPNGYTF. The CDR3 coding sequence is TGCGCCAGCAGCCTCAGGGGCCGGGACACCCTCCCGAATGGCTACACCTTC.

This clone was detected once. The rearrangement joins TRBV19 to TRBJ1-2; D remains ambiguous. The germline V gene has CDR1 LNHDA and CDR2 SQIVND (reference sequence). This CDR3 spans 20 amino acids. The ends were cut back, 2 bases at V and 2 bases at J, with 27 bases in the middle. The CDR3 is CASSISDGPFKSDANYGYTF. The CDR3 nucleotides read TGTGCCAGTAGTATATCAGACGGCCCATTTAAATCTGATGCCAACTATGGCTACACCTTC.

This chain uses TRBV10-3 with TRBJ2-3; D is unclear. The germline V gene has CDR1 ENHRY and CDR2 SYGVKD. V lost 4 bases, J lost 0 bases, and 14 bases lay in between. The CDR3 loop spans 16 amino acids. This CDR3 is CAISGLEARSTDTQYF. DNA for the CDR3: TGTGCCATCAGTGGGCTGGAAGCGCGTAGCACAGATACGCAGTATTTT.